The T cell receptor beta chain under discussion was sequenced for a study of regulatory dendritic cells for organ transplantation. Study details: Monocytes received vitamin D3 on days 0 and 4, IL-10 on day 4. Study results and caveats: Memory CD8+ clonal expansion seemed more limited with regulatory than mature dendritic cells. Memory CD8+ T cells were the most oligoclonal; naive cells were highly diverse.

This clone was seen a single time. Its antigen is unidentified. Allogeneic regulatory or mature dendritic cells were co-cultured for roughly five days with CFSE-labeled sorted T cells at 1:10. Produced via immunoSEQ multiplex PCR; TCRdb's table is partial and in-frame only. The repertoire has around 19,000 clones, 70% to 90% of them found once; the top ten carry 0.6% to 0.8%. CDR1 is GTSNPN, CDR2 SVGIG, per germline (reference sequence). The CDR3 contains 12 residues. Trimming pared 4 bases from V and 2 bases from J, leaving 7 bases between. This chain joins TRBV30 and TRBJ2-3; tentative D call: TRBD1 (5 bases). This TCR was recovered from a human donor in good health. The specimen sequenced was naive CD4+ T cells from blood cultured with regulatory dendritic cells. Indicated subset: CD45RA+ naive T cells. CDR3 sequence (DNA): TGTGCCTGGACAGGGCTCACAGATACGCAGTATTTT. This codes for CAWTGLTDTQYF.